Listed below are T cell receptor beta chains from one sample, sequenced in a study of a mutant IDH1 vaccine in newly diagnosed glioma. The antigens for these receptors are not known. Clones were sequenced by immunoSEQ multiplex PCR, and TCRdb holds only the in-frame ones, with some missing. The table shows about 120,000 clones, with about four fifths occurring only once. The sample in question was PBMCs, obtained from a glioma patient whose treatment included an IDH1 peptide vaccine. The receptor set was obtained from a man aged 35-49 years with glioma. CDR3s include the opening cysteine and the closing phenylalanine or tryptophan. D genes are given only for firm matches. Not all rows give a size; the values are once, few, many and, for expanded clones, a class.

NA	TRBJ2-1	TRBV19	NA	TGTGCCTCGGGCGGGTTACCAAGGTCCTACAATGAGCAGTTCTTC	CASGGLPRSYNEQFF
NA	TRBJ1-2	TRBV13	NA	TGTGCCAGCAGCTTAGAGGAGGGGGGAAACTATGGCTACACCTTC	CASSLEEGGNYGYTF
once	TRBJ1-3	TRBV30	NA	TGTGCCTGGTCCGGACGGGGAAACACCATATATTTT	CAWSGRGNTIYF
once	TRBJ2-1	TRBV5-4	NA	TGTGCCAGCAGCGCCCGGTACAATGAGCAGTTCTTC	CASSARYNEQFF
few	TRBJ1-4	TRBV4-1	NA	TGCGCCAGCAGCCAAGATCAACTGCTAGGGGGGAATGAAAAACTGTTTTTT	CASSQDQLLGGNEKLFF
NA	TRBJ2-3	TRBV7-9	NA	TGTGCCAGCAGCTTAACCGGTATTGGCACAGATACGCAGTATTTT	CASSLTGIGTDTQYF
NA	TRBJ2-7	TRBV7-9	TRBD1	TGTGCCAGCAGCCCCGGGACAGGGAGTATAGGGGACGAGCAGTACTTC	CASSPGTGSIGDEQYF
NA	TRBJ2-7	TRBV5-5	NA	TGTGCCAGCAGCATCGGGACAAGGGACTACGAGCAGTACTTC	CASSIGTRDYEQYF
NA	TRBJ2-1	TRBV19	NA	TGTGCCAGCCGGACCCGAGATGGGGGTGAGCAGTTCTTC	CASRTRDGGEQFF
NA	TRBJ2-1	TRBV29-1	NA	TGCAGCGTTGAAGATTCCCCCCTCAGGAAGCAGTTCTTC	CSVEDSPLRKQFF
few	TRBJ2-4	TRBV5-1	TRBD1	TGCGCCAGCAGCCTAGGGACAGCAAAAAACATTCAGTACTTC	CASSLGTAKNIQYF
many	TRBJ2-5	TRBV5-1	TRBD2	TGCGCCAGCAGCGTTGGAGACCTAGCGGCCCAAGAGACCCAGTACTTC	CASSVGDLAAQETQYF
NA	TRBJ1-2	TRBV12-1	NA	TGTGCCAGCAGCTCCCCCTATGGCTACACCTTC	CASSSPYGYTF
NA	TRBJ1-3	TRBV6-5	TRBD1	TGTGCCAGCAGTTACTCGGGGACAGTTGGAGACACCATATATTTT	CASSYSGTVGDTIYF
NA	TRBJ2-5	TRBV6-1	TRBD2	TGTGCCAGCAGTGTGGGGACTAGCTTTGGAGAGACCCAGTACTTC	CASSVGTSFGETQYF
NA	TRBJ2-3	TRBV4-1	NA	TGCGCCAGCAGCCAAGTAGCGGGCACAGGGGATACGCAGTATTTT	CASSQVAGTGDTQYF
NA	TRBJ2-7	TRBV7-9	TRBD2	TGTGCCAGCAGCCTAGGACTAGCGGGCTCCTACGAGCAGTACTTC	CASSLGLAGSYEQYF
NA	TRBJ2-7	TRBV27	NA	TGTGCCAGCAGTCCAGGGAAGGGGGTCTACGAGCAGTACTTC	CASSPGKGVYEQYF
NA	TRBJ2-7	TRBV4-1	TRBD2	TGCGCCAGCAGCCAAGCTAGCGGAAGCTCCTACGAGCAGTACTTC	CASSQASGSSYEQYF
once	TRBJ2-5	TRBV25-1	TRBD1	TGTGCCAGCCGATCGACAGGGCAAGAGACCCAGTACTTC	CASRSTGQETQYF
NA	TRBJ1-3	TRBV5-5	TRBD1	TGTGCCAGCAGCTCCCCCGACAGGGAGTTTAACACCATATATTTT	CASSSPDREFNTIYF
NA	TRBJ1-1	TRBV19	NA	TGTGCCAGTACCACAAAACGCAGAACTACCAACACTGAAGCTTTCTTT	CASTTKRRTTNTEAFF
NA	TRBJ2-7	TRBV2	NA	TGTGCCAGCAGTAACCAAGCGGGTTCCTACGAGCAGTACTTC	CASSNQAGSYEQYF
NA	TRBJ2-2	TRBV7-2	TRBD1	TGTGCCAGCAGCTTAGTACAGGGGGCATTCGGGGAGCTGTTTTTT	CASSLVQGAFGELFF
NA	TRBJ2-1	TRBV4-3	NA	TGCGCCAGCAGCCAAGAGGAGCGAGCGGAGCAGTTCTTC	CASSQEERAEQFF
NA	TRBJ1-4	TRBV7-2	NA	TGTGCCAGCAGCCCCAGCCGGGTGGTCCCTAATGAAAAACTGTTTTTT	CASSPSRVVPNEKLFF
few	TRBJ1-1	TRBV27	NA	TGTGCCAGCTCGTTTCGGGCAGGAGTAAACACTGAAGCTTTCTTT	CASSFRAGVNTEAFF
once	TRBJ2-1	TRBV18	NA	TGTGCCAGCTCAGGATACAATGAGCAGTTCTTC	CASSGYNEQFF
NA	TRBJ2-1	TRBV10-2	NA	TGCGCCAGCCTTTTCCAGACAGGCCGGTCGGGGTCCTACAATGAGCAGTTCTTC	CASLFQTGRSGSYNEQFF
NA	TRBJ2-3	TRBV18	NA	TGTGCCAGCTCACCGAAAGGGGGGCCGACGGGTACGCAGTATTTT	CASSPKGGPTGTQYF
NA	TRBJ1-1	TRBV11-2	NA	TGTGCCAGCAGCTTCTTCAGGGGCACTGAAGCTTTCTTT	CASSFFRGTEAFF
few	TRBJ2-2	TRBV19	NA	TGTGCCAGTAGGGTTAGCGGAACGAACACCGGGGAGCTGTTTTTT	CASRVSGTNTGELFF
NA	TRBJ1-2	TRBV19	TRBD1	TGTGCCAGTATCATAGGACAGGGGAGATATGGCTACACCTTC	CASIIGQGRYGYTF
NA	TRBJ1-3	TRBV9	NA	TGTGCCAGCAACCGGGGGGCAGGGCAAGGAAACACCATATATTTT	CASNRGAGQGNTIYF
NA	TRBJ2-2	TRBV5-1	NA	TGCGCCAGCAGGGTGGGGGTGACCACCGGGGAGCTGTTTTTT	CASRVGVTTGELFF
NA	TRBJ2-1	TRBV19	TRBD2	TGTGCCAGTAGTAGACTAGCGGGGGCAACCTACAATGAGCAGTTCTTC	CASSRLAGATYNEQFF
NA	TRBJ2-3	TRBV27	NA	TGTGCCAGCAGTTTCCAGGGGCGAGGAGATACGCAGTATTTT	CASSFQGRGDTQYF
NA	TRBJ2-7	TRBV6-1	TRBD1	TGTGCCAGCAGCCTACTGACAGGGGGCCTAATGGAGCAGTACTTC	CASSLLTGGLMEQYF
NA	TRBJ2-1	TRBV19	TRBD1	TGTGCCAGTAGTATAGGGACAGGGTACAATGAGCAGTTCTTC	CASSIGTGYNEQFF
once	TRBJ1-4	TRBV29-1	TRBD1	TGCAGCGTTGGGACAGGGGGAGGTGAAAAACTGTTTTTT	CSVGTGGGEKLFF
NA	TRBJ2-1	TRBV7-2	NA	TGTGCCAGCAGCTTAGGGGGGGCGGTGTACAATGAGCAGTTCTTC	CASSLGGAVYNEQFF
once	TRBJ2-3	TRBV6-4	TRBD1	TGTGCCAGCAGCCTATCCCCAGGGACAGGGAGTACAGATACGCAGTATTTT	CASSLSPGTGSTDTQYF
NA	TRBJ1-1	TRBV5-1	TRBD1	TGCGCCAGCAGCCTAAAACCGGGACAGGGGGTAGCTTTCTTT	CASSLKPGQGVAFF
NA	TRBJ1-2	TRBV1	NA	TGCACCAGCAGCCAAGGGGAGCGACAGAGTCAATTTAACTATGGCTACACCTTC	CTSSQGERQSQFNYGYTF